Listed below are T cell receptor beta chains from one sample, sequenced in a study of T cells after yellow fever vaccination. TCRdb used MiXCR to reprocess the 5' RACE reads, holding one entry per CDR3 protein. Among about 200,000 distinct CDR3 sequences listed, approximately 3% were seen once. Material: CD4+ T cells sorted from PBMCs, obtained 10 days after the yellow fever booster vaccination. The receptors derive from a man aged 18 to 30 who received the YFV17D yellow fever vaccine. Each CDR3 is given with its conserved first and last residue. Fields, in order: CDR3 DNA, CDR3 protein, V gene, D gene, clone size, J gene. D genes are given only for firm matches. Some rows have no size entry. The others give once, few or many, or a class for an expanded clone.

TGTGCCACCAGTGATCCGGGACTAGCGGGGGCAGATACGCAGTATTTT,CATSDPGLAGADTQYF,TRBV24-1,TRBD2,.,TRBJ2-3
TGCGCCAGCAGCCGAACCCAGGGGCTGAACAACATTCAGTACTTC,CASSRTQGLNNIQYF,TRBV4-1,.,many,TRBJ2-4
TGCGCCAGCAGCGACAGACAGGAGAACTATGGCTACACCTTC,CASSDRQENYGYTF,TRBV4-3,.,few,TRBJ1-2
TGTGCCAGCAGTAGCACACGGCTGCTCCCCGCCGCTTTCTTT,CASSSTRLLPAAFF,TRBV6-2/TRBV6-3,.,many,TRBJ1-1
TGCAGCGTTGCGAACCCTTACAATGAGCAGTTCTTC,CSVANPYNEQFF,TRBV29-1,.,few,TRBJ2-1
TGCAGTGCTAGACGGGGGGCAGGAAACACTGAAGCCTTCTTT,CSARRGAGNTEAFF,TRBV20-1,.,.,TRBJ1-1
TGTGCCAGCAGTCCAGACAGGAGTGTGACCGGGGAGCTGTTTTTT,CASSPDRSVTGELFF,TRBV7-3,.,.,TRBJ2-2
TGCGCCAGCAGCTTGACAGGCAGCCTCTACGAGCAGTACTTC,CASSLTGSLYEQYF,TRBV5-1,.,many,TRBJ2-7
TGCGCCAGCAGCCAAGATTTCGGGGATACGCAGTATTTT,CASSQDFGDTQYF,TRBV4-3,.,.,TRBJ2-3
TGTGCCACCAGTGACTACCCGGGGGCCGGCACAGATACGCAGTATTTT,CATSDYPGAGTDTQYF,TRBV24-1,.,.,TRBJ2-3
TGTGCCAGCAGCTCTCGCATGGTGGGCGAAGCTTTCTTT,CASSSRMVGEAFF,TRBV7-2,.,few,TRBJ1-1
TGCAGTGCTATTGAGGGACGGCTTAATGAAAAACTGTTTTTT,CSAIEGRLNEKLFF,TRBV20-1,.,.,TRBJ1-4
TGTGCCAGCGCTCTCTATCCGGCGACAGGGCGCGCAAATGGTGAGCAGTTCTTC,CASALYPATGRANGEQFF,TRBV6-4,TRBD1,many,TRBJ2-1
TGTGCCAGCAGCTTATTGGGACTGGGCGGGGGCACTGAAGCTTTCTTT,CASSLLGLGGGTEAFF,TRBV7-3,.,few,TRBJ1-1
TGTGCCAGCACCCATTCTAGCTCTGGAAACACCATATATTTT,CASTHSSSGNTIYF,TRBV5-6,.,many,TRBJ1-3
TGCAGTGCTAGACAACTAGCGGGGTACAATGAGCAGTTCTTC,CSARQLAGYNEQFF,TRBV20-1,TRBD2,few,TRBJ2-1
TGTGCCAGCAGTGTACAGGGGGCGAAGGAGACCCAGTACTTC,CASSVQGAKETQYF,TRBV12-3/TRBV12-4,TRBD1,many,TRBJ2-5
TGCAGTGCTAGGGGAACAGGGGGAGATTCACCCCTCCACTTT,CSARGTGGDSPLHF,TRBV20-1,TRBD1,.,TRBJ1-6
TGTGCCAGCAGCTTAGCCTCAGGGAATCAGCCCCAGCATTTT,CASSLASGNQPQHF,TRBV7-9,.,many,TRBJ1-5
TGTGCCATCAGACCGGACGGATTCTTAGCCAAAAACATTCAGTACTTC,CAIRPDGFLAKNIQYF,TRBV10-3,.,few,TRBJ2-4
TGCGCCAGCAGCTTGGAGGCTAGCGGGGGGGAGACCCAGTACTTC,CASSLEASGGETQYF,TRBV5-1,TRBD2,many,TRBJ2-5
TGTGCCAGCAGCGTAGGGGGGGCTTACGAGACCCAGTACTTC,CASSVGGAYETQYF,TRBV9,.,many,TRBJ2-5
TGCGCCAGCAGCCAAGATCGGAATAAGGCCTATGGCTACACCTTC,CASSQDRNKAYGYTF,TRBV4-3,.,few,TRBJ1-2
TGTGCCAGCAGTCCCGACAGGACCACAGATACGCAGTATTTT,CASSPDRTTDTQYF,TRBV28,.,.,TRBJ2-3
TGTGCCAGCAGCCAAGATTGGAATACGCAGTATTTT,CASSQDWNTQYF,TRBV4-2,.,few,TRBJ2-3
TGCAGCGCTAAACGTGAGGCCCACACTGAAGCTTTCTTT,CSAKREAHTEAFF,TRBV29-1,.,.,TRBJ1-1
TGTGCCAGCAGCTCGGGACTAGCGGGAGAAACAGATACGCAGTATTTT,CASSSGLAGETDTQYF,TRBV7-9,TRBD2,.,TRBJ2-3
TGTGCCAGCATCTTCGGACAGGGCCCGAACTTTCCCCTCCACTTT,CASIFGQGPNFPLHF,TRBV2,TRBD1,.,TRBJ1-6
TGTGCCAGCAGCGTAGGTAGCAGCCAAGAGACCCAGTACTTC,CASSVGSSQETQYF,TRBV9,.,many,TRBJ2-5
TGTGCCAGCAGTACCCAGGTAGCAAATCAGCCCCAGCATTTT,CASSTQVANQPQHF,TRBV7-8,.,many,TRBJ1-5
TGTGCCAGCAGTACCCCGGGACAGCTACAGGAGGGCTACACCTTC,CASSTPGQLQEGYTF,TRBV28,TRBD1,many,TRBJ1-2
TGTGCCAGCAGCTTAGGACAGAGCACAGATACGCAGTATTTT,CASSLGQSTDTQYF,TRBV5-1,.,many,TRBJ2-3
TGCGCCAGCAGCTTGAGAGAGCAGTCCGGCTACACCTTC,CASSLREQSGYTF,TRBV5-1,.,many,TRBJ1-2
TGTGCCAGCAGTTTAGCCAAAGCGGGGAACACAGATACGCAGTATTTT,CASSLAKAGNTDTQYF,TRBV28,TRBD2,many,TRBJ2-3
TGTGCCAGCAGCGCCGACAGGGCGCCGATGGAAAAACTGTTTTTT,CASSADRAPMEKLFF,TRBV6-5,TRBD1,few,TRBJ1-4
TGCGCCAGCAGACCCGGGACTAGCGGGGGGGCCGGTACAGATACGCAGTATTTT,CASRPGTSGGAGTDTQYF,TRBV5-1,TRBD2,few,TRBJ2-3
TGTGCCAGCAGCTTAGATAAGGGCCCCGTTCAGCCCCAGCATTTT,CASSLDKGPVQPQHF,TRBV7-2,.,many,TRBJ1-5
TGTGCCGGAGGCCCTAGCACAGATACGCAGTATTTT,CAGGPSTDTQYF,TRBV6-2/TRBV6-3,.,.,TRBJ2-3
TGCGCCAGCAGCCAAATCGGGGGCCCGAATGGCTACACCTTC,CASSQIGGPNGYTF,TRBV4-3,.,few,TRBJ1-2
TGCAGTGCGCCCCGGACGGTCAACACTGAAGCTTTCTTT,CSAPRTVNTEAFF,TRBV20-1,.,.,TRBJ1-1
TGCGCCAGCAGCTTGGGAGAAGTAGGCACTGAAGCTTTCTTT,CASSLGEVGTEAFF,TRBV5-1,.,many,TRBJ1-1
TGTGCCAGCAGCTTATTCTCCAGGAACACTGAAGCTTTCTTT,CASSLFSRNTEAFF,TRBV7-2,.,.,TRBJ1-1
TGTGCCAGCACCACTACTGGCGGGGGGTACAATGAGCAGTTCTTC,CASTTTGGGYNEQFF,TRBV6-6,TRBD2,.,TRBJ2-1
TGTGCCAGCAGCCAAGCTTTAGGGGCGGGCACAGATACGCAGTATTTT,CASSQALGAGTDTQYF,TRBV3-1,.,.,TRBJ2-3
TGCAGTGCCCGAGCGGGACTAGCGGTTGCTTTCCAGTACTTC,CSARAGLAVAFQYF,TRBV20-1,TRBD2,many,TRBJ2-5
TGCAGTGCTAGAGGGGCGGCCCTCTCCTACAATGAGCAGTTCTTC,CSARGAALSYNEQFF,TRBV20-1,.,few,TRBJ2-1
TGTGCCAGCAGTACTAGCGGGGGGGCCACAGATACGCAGTATTTT,CASSTSGGATDTQYF,TRBV25-1,TRBD2,many,TRBJ2-3
TGCGCCAGCAGCCAAGAAACGGCCACTAACTATGGCTACACCTTC,CASSQETATNYGYTF,TRBV4-3,.,.,TRBJ1-2
TGTGCCAGCAGTTTACAGGGGTCTCGGGCTAATGAAAAACTGTTTTTT,CASSLQGSRANEKLFF,TRBV6-6,TRBD1,.,TRBJ1-4
TGTGCCAGCAGCGAGACGGGACAGCGGAATGAAAAACTGTTTTTT,CASSETGQRNEKLFF,TRBV28,TRBD1,few,TRBJ1-4